Presented here are 26 T cell receptor beta chains from one specimen sequenced in a study of shared clonotypes between healthy human individuals. Repertoires were generated with immunoSEQ multiplex PCR, while TCRdb's copy carries only in-frame clones and drops some. Among fewer than 2.5 million clones listed, more than 85% were seen once. The sample was naive CD4+ T cells from PBMCs. Subset defined: CD45RA+ positively selected. The receptors derive from a man aged 18 to 29 in good health. Some clones in this sample may be carry-over from other donors' samples.

This chain joins TRBV2 and TRBJ1-4; no clear D. Germline lookup yields CDR1 SNHLY and CDR2 FYNNEI. Trimming left V 2 bases short and J 9 bases short, with 4 bases between. The CDR3 contains 11 residues. The CDR3 sequence is CASSENQKLFF. The CDR3 DNA reads as TGTGCCAGCAGTGAAAACCAAAAACTGTTTTTT. The whole variable domain, filled in from reference TRBV2 and TRBJ1-4, reads EPEVTQTPSHQVTQMGQEVILRCVPISNHLYFYWYRQILGQKVEFLVSFYNNEISEKSEIFDDQFSVERPDGSNFTLKIRSTKLEDSAMYFCASSENQKLFFGSGTQLSVL.

The J gene is TRBJ2-5, the V gene TRBV7-2; no clear D. The germline V gene encodes CDR1 SGHTA and CDR2 FQGNSA. This CDR3 spans 13 amino acids. Trimming stripped 4 bases from V and 4 bases from J, with 10 bases between. CDR3 residues: CASSSGPLETQYF. CDR3 nucleotides: TGTGCCAGCAGCTCCGGTCCCCTAGAGACCCAGTACTTC.

This chain uses TRBV7-3 with TRBJ2-1; the match to TRBD2 covers 10 bases. The V gene end was trimmed by 5 bases and the J gene end by 3 bases; junction bases not matched to a gene: 1. From germline, CDR1 is SGHTA and CDR2 FQGTGA. The CDR3 totals 14 residues. The CDR3 loop reads CASSTSGVYNEQFF. In nucleotides, the CDR3 is TGTGCCAGCAGCACTAGCGGGGTCTACAATGAGCAGTTCTTC.

V is TRBV4-1 and J is TRBJ1-5; tentatively, D is TRBD1 (5 bases). V was clipped by 3 bases and J by 5 bases, with 14 bases between them. Germline V gives CDR1 MGHRA, CDR2 YSYEKL. CDR3 size: 15 residues. The CDR3 sequence: CASSQQVGGDQPQHF. In DNA, the CDR3 is TGCGCCAGCAGCCAGCAGGTGGGGGGTGATCAGCCCCAGCATTTT.

This clone was seen a handful of times. The V call is TRBV2, the J call TRBJ1-2; 8 nucleotides agree with TRBD1. Germline V gene sequence: CDR1 SNHLY, CDR2 FYNNEI. The CDR3 loop spans 13 amino acids. After removal of 5 bases from V and 6 bases from J, the junction contained 5 bases not matched to a gene. CDR3 loop: CASSTQTGDGYTF. DNA for the CDR3: TGTGCCAGCAGTACTCAGACAGGGGATGGCTACACCTTC.

As regards this clone: This same CDR3 is encoded by further DNA sequences in the sample. The V call is TRBV19, the J call TRBJ2-5; D could derive from TRBD1 or TRBD2 (5 bases each). Trimming stripped 3 bases from V and 4 bases from J, with 12 bases between. The CDR3 is 14 amino acids. Germline V CDR1 and CDR2: LNHDA, SQIVND (reference sequence). CDR3 sequence (DNA): TGTGCCAGTAGTATTGGGGGATCCGGAGAGACCCAGTACTTC. Translation: CASSIGGSGETQYF.

The chain joins TRBV6-1 to TRBJ2-6; no clear D gene. The CDR3 is 13 residues long. V dropped 8 bases and J dropped 4 bases, with 9 bases sitting between them. Germline CDR1 MNHNS, CDR2 SASEGT. The CDR3 DNA reads as TGTGCCAGCTGCACCGGGGGGGCCAACGTCCTGACTTTC. Translated: CASCTGGANVLTF.

This clone appeared once. In DNA form, the CDR3 reads TGCAGTGCTCCCCCTTCGACGACCCAGTACTTC. It encodes CSAPPSTTQYF. The V gene is TRBV20-1, the J gene TRBJ2-5; D gene unclear. Germline CDR1 and CDR2: DFQATT and SNEGSKA (reference sequence). V lost 5 bases and J lost 7, with 11 bases in between. The CDR3 is 11 residues long.

This chain links TRBV6-5 with TRBJ2-7, with D perhaps TRBD1 (6 bases). Trimming pared 3 bases from V and 1 base from J, leaving 13 bases between. This CDR3 has 15 amino acids. Germline V lookup: CDR1 MNHEY, CDR2 SVGAGI. The CDR3 reads CASSYNPGVSYEQYF. The CDR3 nucleotides are TGTGCCAGCAGTTATAACCCAGGGGTATCCTACGAGCAGTACTTC.

V gene TRBV7-3 combines with J gene TRBJ2-5; 15 bases agree with TRBD2. The CDR3 runs to 14 residues. The trim removed 4 bases at V and 9 bases at J, leaving 3 bases unmatched. Germline lookup yields CDR1 SGHTA and CDR2 FQGTGA. The DNA for the CDR3 is TGTGCCAGCAGCTCGGGACTAGCGGGGGGCGCCCAGTACTTC. This sequence encodes CASSSGLAGGAQYF.

The gene calls are TRBV18 and TRBJ1-1; D not certain. The CDR3 runs 15 residues. CDR1 and CDR2 from the germline V gene are KGHSH and LQKENI. V was cut by 4 bases and J by 2 bases, with 14 bases left in between. CDR3 nucleotides: TGTGCCAGCTCACGGGGAGGCGTGGTTAACACTGAAGCTTTCTTT. This gives the protein CASSRGGVVNTEAFF.

Concerning this clone itself: Other DNA sequences of this sample code for an identical CDR3. The chain couples TRBV30 to TRBJ1-2; D gene ambiguous. Trimming took off 2 bases at V and 2 bases at J, with 6 bases between the two ends. Germline-derived CDR1 and CDR2 are GTSNPN and SVGIG (reference sequence). The CDR3 length is 12 residues. CDR3 sequence reads: CAWSRLNYGYTF. The CDR3, as DNA: TGTGCCTGGAGTCGGCTAAACTATGGCTACACCTTC.

The rearrangement links TRBV29-1 to TRBJ2-7; 11 nucleotides line up with TRBD2. V was clipped by 4 bases and J by 1 base; unmatched bases: 3. CDR3 length: 14 amino acids. CDR1 is SQVTM, CDR2 ANQGSEA, per germline. DNA of the CDR3: TGCAGCGTTGTGGGACTAGCGGAATCCTACGAGCAGTACTTC. It yields the protein CSVVGLAESYEQYF.

CDR3 bases: TGTGCCAGCAGCCTTGGGACAGGGGGCCATAGCAATCAGCCCCAGCATTTT. It yields the protein CASSLGTGGHSNQPQHF. This chain connects TRBV5-6 to TRBJ1-5, with 12 bases matching TRBD1. Germline V lookup: CDR1 SGHDT, CDR2 YYEEEE. The CDR3 is made up of 17 amino acids. Trimming took 4 bases from V and 0 from J; bases not matched to a gene: 5.

This chain uses TRBV18 with TRBJ2-3, with D possibly being TRBD1 (5 bases). Trimming pared 3 bases from V and 1 base from J, leaving 11 bases between. The CDR3 is 15 residues long. Germline assignment: CDR1 KGHSH and CDR2 LQKENI. Here the CDR3 reads CASSPQGVGTDTQYF. Written as DNA, the CDR3 is TGTGCCAGCTCACCCCAAGGGGTGGGCACAGATACGCAGTATTTT.

This chain connects TRBV2 to TRBJ1-5; D might be TRBD1 (6 bases). Germline CDR1 SNHLY, CDR2 FYNNEI. V was trimmed by 6 bases and J by 0 bases, leaving 9 bases between them. The CDR3 totals 14 residues. The CDR3 nucleotides read TGTGCCAGCAGGGGGGACAATAGCAATCAGCCCCAGCATTTT. Translation gives CASRGDNSNQPQHF.

The V gene is TRBV4-1, the J gene TRBJ2-5; 8 positions agree with TRBD1. The CDR3 runs 15 residues. Germline trimming cut 4 bases from V and 4 bases from J; bases unmatched to any gene: 8. CDR1 MGHRA and CDR2 YSYEKL come from the germline V gene. The CDR3 loop reads CASSPGAGGAETQYF. The CDR3 DNA reads TGCGCCAGCAGCCCTGGGGCAGGGGGCGCAGAGACCCAGTACTTC.

The rearrangement links TRBV2 to TRBJ2-1, with TRBD1 matching over 12 bases. The CDR3 is 16 residues long. V gave up 5 bases and J gave up 7 bases; unmatched junction bases: 9. Germline V CDR1 and CDR2: SNHLY, FYNNEI. Here the CDR3 DNA reads TGTGCCAGCAGTAAGGGGACAGGGGGCGCGTTAAATGAGCAGTTCTTC. Its translation is CASSKGTGGALNEQFF.

The J gene is TRBJ2-2, the V gene TRBV5-1, with 9 nucleotides matching TRBD2. The CDR3 has 16 residues. The trim removed 0 bases at V and 5 bases at J, leaving 5 bases unmatched. Per germline, CDR1 SGHRS and CDR2 YFSETQ. As DNA, the CDR3 is TGCGCCAGCAGCTTGGGACTAGCGGAATTTACCGGGGAGCTGTTTTTT. This encodes CASSLGLAEFTGELFF.

A remark on this clone: Other DNA variants within this sample encode the same CDR3. The chain couples TRBV28 to TRBJ1-6; D remains ambiguous. Germline CDR1 MDHEN, CDR2 SYDVKM. The CDR3 consists of 9 residues. V gave up 8 bases and J gave up 10 bases, with 3 bases separating them. For the CDR3, the DNA is TGTGCCAGCGGATCACCCCTCCACTTT. It is translated as CASGSPLHF.

The genes are TRBV10-2 and TRBJ2-7; TRBD2 agrees at 9 bases. Germline CDR1 WSHSY, CDR2 SAAADI. V gave up 4 bases and J gave up 3 bases; unmatched junction bases: 4. This CDR3 is 14 amino acids long. The chain's CDR3 is CASSVLREGYEQYF. In DNA form, the CDR3 reads TGCGCCAGCAGTGTTCTGCGGGAGGGCTACGAGCAGTACTTC.

About this clone: Other DNA sequences of this sample code for an identical CDR3. This chain uses TRBV19 with TRBJ2-7; weak D call: TRBD2 (6 bases). The CDR3 contains 12 residues. The germline V gene has CDR1 LNHDA and CDR2 SQIVND (reference sequence). V was shortened by 3 bases and J by 4 bases, with 7 bases between the two germline ends. The CDR3 is CASSIRGYEQYF. The CDR3 DNA reads as TGTGCCAGTAGTATTCGGGGGTACGAGCAGTACTTC.

This chain connects TRBV10-1 to TRBJ2-2; tentatively, D is TRBD1 (5 bases). Per the germline V gene, CDR1 is WNHNN and CDR2 is SYGVQD (reference sequence). This CDR3 spans 12 amino acids. Trimming took off 4 bases at V and 8 bases at J, with 8 bases between the two ends. As DNA, the CDR3 is TGCGCCAGCAGTGTAAGACAGGGGGAGCTGTTTTTT. It codes for CASSVRQGELFF.

The rearrangement joins TRBV28 to TRBJ2-3, with a weak D call TRBD2 (6 bases). The CDR3 loop spans 12 amino acids. With 4 bases removed from V and 9 bases from J, the gap between germline ends came to 11 bases. CDR1 and CDR2 from the germline V gene are MDHEN and SYDVKM. CDR3 residues: CASSSPAGTQYF. The CDR3 nucleotides are TGTGCCAGCAGTTCGCCTGCGGGGACGCAGTATTTT.

Regarding this clone: The identical CDR3 is also encoded by other nucleotide sequences in the sample. The chain employs TRBV5-1 and TRBJ2-1, with 7 bases lining up with TRBD1. In germline, CDR1 is SGHRS, CDR2 YFSETQ. Trimming removed 6 bases from V and 3 bases from J; junction bases left unmatched: 3. The CDR3 has 13 residues. CDR3 sequence reads: CASNRQGYNEQFF. The CDR3, as DNA: TGCGCCAGCAATCGACAGGGCTACAATGAGCAGTTCTTC.

The V gene is TRBV29-1, the J gene TRBJ2-1, with D unclear. The V and J ends lost 0 bases and 6 bases respectively, with 6 bases between them. Looked up from germline, CDR1 is SQVTM and CDR2 is ANQGSEA. This CDR3 has 12 residues. CDR3 amino acids: CSVEETSNEQFF. The CDR3, as DNA: TGCAGCGTTGAAGAAACTTCCAATGAGCAGTTCTTC.